The clone carrying this T cell receptor (beta chain) came up a few times. These data are taken from a study of blood T cells in healthy people across ages. The CDR3 extends over 13 amino acids. Germline CDR1 is LGHNA and CDR2 is YNFKEQ. V dropped 6 bases and J dropped 7; count of bases not matched to a gene: 3. Then a second PCR, running roughly 7 to 12 cycles, was carried out with a sample-barcoded 5' primer and a J-beta primer mix. TCRdb recomputed calls from the 5' RACE reads with MiXCR, one row per CDR3 protein. Counted here are about 730,000 distinct CDR3 sequences, roughly 45% occurring once; the ten biggest clones make up more than 20%.

The J gene is TRBJ1-6, the V gene TRBV4-2, with 7 bases fitting TRBD1. The TCR was taken from a woman aged 55-75 years in good health. The sample consisted of blood. The DNA for the CDR3 is TGTGCCAGCAGGGGACAGTTAAATTCACCCCTCCACTTT. Translated, it gives CASRGQLNSPLHF.